This entry concerns a single TCR beta chain. Its antigen is unknown. Losses at the gene ends were 2 bases for V and 9 bases for J; bases not matched to a gene: 9. In germline, CDR1 is GTSNPN, CDR2 SVGIG (reference sequence). The CDR3 covers 14 residues. PCR involved 60 Vbeta and 13 Jbeta primers. This table comes from immunoSEQ multiplex PCR, and its TCRdb copy is limited to in-frame clones, with some not included. The table includes over 100,000 clones, approximately 71% detected once. This record comes from a study of cytomegalovirus exposure and HLA in healthy donors. Overall study findings and caveats: There was a cluster of highly shared sequence variants that was likely a sequencing artifact. Later analysis identified a missense DCLRE1C variant that was linked to TCR beta V- and J-gene trimming.

The source is a woman in her 70s in good health and CMV-seropositive. The chain is built from TRBV30 and TRBJ2-1; 8 bases map to TRBD1. Sequences were obtained from PBMCs. The CDR3 spells CAWSPRTGSTEQFF. CDR3 sequence (DNA): TGTGCCTGGAGTCCAAGGACAGGGTCTACTGAGCAGTTCTTC.